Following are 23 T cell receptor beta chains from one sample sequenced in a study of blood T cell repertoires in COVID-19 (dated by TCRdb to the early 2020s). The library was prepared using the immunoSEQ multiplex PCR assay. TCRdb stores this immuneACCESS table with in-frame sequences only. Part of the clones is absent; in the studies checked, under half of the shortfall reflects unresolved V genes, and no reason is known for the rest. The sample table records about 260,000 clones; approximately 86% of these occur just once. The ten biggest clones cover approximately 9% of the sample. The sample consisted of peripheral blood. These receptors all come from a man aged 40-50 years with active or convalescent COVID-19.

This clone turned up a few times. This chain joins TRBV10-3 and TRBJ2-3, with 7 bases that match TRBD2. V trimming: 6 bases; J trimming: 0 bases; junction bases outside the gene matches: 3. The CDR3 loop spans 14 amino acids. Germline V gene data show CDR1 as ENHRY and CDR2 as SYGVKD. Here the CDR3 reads CAISLAVSTDTQYF. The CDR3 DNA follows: TGTGCCATCAGCCTAGCGGTGAGCACAGATACGCAGTATTTT.

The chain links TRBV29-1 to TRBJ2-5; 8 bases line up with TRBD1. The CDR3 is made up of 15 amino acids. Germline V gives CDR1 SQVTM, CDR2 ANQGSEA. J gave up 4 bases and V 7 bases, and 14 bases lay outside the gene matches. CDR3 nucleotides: TGCAGCGCCGTCAGCAGGGCCGGGACAGGAGAGACCCAGTACTTC. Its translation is CSAVSRAGTGETQYF.

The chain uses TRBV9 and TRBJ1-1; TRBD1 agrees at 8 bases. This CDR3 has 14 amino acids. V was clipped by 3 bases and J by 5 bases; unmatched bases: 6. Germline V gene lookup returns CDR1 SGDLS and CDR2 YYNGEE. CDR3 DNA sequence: TGTGCCAGCAGCGACGGGACAGGAATTACTGAAGCTTTCTTT. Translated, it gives CASSDGTGITEAFF.

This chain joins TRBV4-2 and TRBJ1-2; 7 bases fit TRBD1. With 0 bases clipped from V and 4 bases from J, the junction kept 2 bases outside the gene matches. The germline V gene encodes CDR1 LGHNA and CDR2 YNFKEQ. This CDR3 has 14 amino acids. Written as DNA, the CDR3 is TGTGCCAGCAGCCAAGATGGGACAGTCTATGGCTACACCTTC. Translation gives CASSQDGTVYGYTF.

The CDR3 DNA sequence: TGTGCCAGCAGCGTAACTAGCGGCTCCTACAATGAGCAGTTCTTC. Its protein product is CASSVTSGSYNEQFF. V and J are TRBV7-2 and TRBJ2-1; 8 nucleotides line up with TRBD2. The trim removed 5 bases at V and 0 bases at J, leaving 3 bases unmatched. CDR3 length: 15 amino acids. CDR1 and CDR2 from the germline V gene are SGHTA and FQGNSA. Variable domain in full (rest from reference TRBV7-2 and TRBJ2-1): GAGVSQSPSNKVTEKGKDVELRCDPISGHTALYWYRQSLGQGLEFLIYFQGNSAPDKSGLPSDRFSAERTGGSVSTLTIQRTQQEDSAVYLCASSVTSGSYNEQFFGPGTRLTVL.

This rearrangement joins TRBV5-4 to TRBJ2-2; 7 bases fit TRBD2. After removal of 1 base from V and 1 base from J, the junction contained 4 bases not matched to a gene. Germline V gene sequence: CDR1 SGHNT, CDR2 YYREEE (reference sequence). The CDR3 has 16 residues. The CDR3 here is CASSLSAGVNTGELFF. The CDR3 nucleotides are TGTGCCAGCAGCTTGTCTGCGGGAGTGAACACCGGGGAGCTGTTTTTT.

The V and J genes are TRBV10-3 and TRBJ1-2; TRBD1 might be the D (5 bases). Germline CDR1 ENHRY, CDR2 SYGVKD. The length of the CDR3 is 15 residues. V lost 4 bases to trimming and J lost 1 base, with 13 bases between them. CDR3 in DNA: TGTGCCATCAGTGGGGGCCAACGGGTTAACTATGGCTACACCTTC. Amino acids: CAISGGQRVNYGYTF.

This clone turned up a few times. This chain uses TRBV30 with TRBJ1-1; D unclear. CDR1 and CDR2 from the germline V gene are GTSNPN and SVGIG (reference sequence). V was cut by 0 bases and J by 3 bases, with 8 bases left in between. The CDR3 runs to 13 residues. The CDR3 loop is CAWSVSVHTEAFF. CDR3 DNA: TGTGCCTGGAGTGTATCCGTCCACACTGAAGCTTTCTTT.

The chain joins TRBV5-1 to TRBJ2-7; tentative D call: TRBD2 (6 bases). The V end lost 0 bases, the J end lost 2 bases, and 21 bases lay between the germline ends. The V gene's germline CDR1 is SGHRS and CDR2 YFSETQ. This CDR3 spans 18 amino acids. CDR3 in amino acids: CASSLAPSAGSTTYEQYF. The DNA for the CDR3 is TGCGCCAGCAGCTTGGCCCCATCGGCGGGATCTACTACCTACGAGCAGTACTTC.

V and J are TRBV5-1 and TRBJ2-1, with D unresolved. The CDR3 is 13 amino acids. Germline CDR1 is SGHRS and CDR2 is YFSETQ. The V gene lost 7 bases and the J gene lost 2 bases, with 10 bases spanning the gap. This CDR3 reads CASSRGAYNEQFF. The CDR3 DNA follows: TGCGCCAGCTCCCGCGGTGCCTACAATGAGCAGTTCTTC.

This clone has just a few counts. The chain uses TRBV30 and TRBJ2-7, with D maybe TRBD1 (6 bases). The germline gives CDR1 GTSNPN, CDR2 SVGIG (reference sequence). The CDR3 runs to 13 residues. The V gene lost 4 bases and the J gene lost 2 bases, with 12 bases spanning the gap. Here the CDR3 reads CAWTKGVAYEQYF. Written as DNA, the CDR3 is TGTGCCTGGACTAAGGGGGTGGCCTACGAGCAGTACTTC.

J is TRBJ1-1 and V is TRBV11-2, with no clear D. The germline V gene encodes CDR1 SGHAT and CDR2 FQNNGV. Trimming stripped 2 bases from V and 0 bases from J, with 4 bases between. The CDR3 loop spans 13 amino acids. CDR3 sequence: CASSLTVNTEAFF. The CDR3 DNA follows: TGTGCCAGCAGCTTAACAGTGAACACTGAAGCTTTCTTT.

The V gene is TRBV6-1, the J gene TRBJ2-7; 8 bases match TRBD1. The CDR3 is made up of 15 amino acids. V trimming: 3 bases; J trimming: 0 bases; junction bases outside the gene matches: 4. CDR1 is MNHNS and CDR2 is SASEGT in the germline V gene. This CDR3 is CASSEWTGYSYEQYF. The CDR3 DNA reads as TGTGCCAGCAGTGAGTGGACAGGGTACTCCTACGAGCAGTACTTC.

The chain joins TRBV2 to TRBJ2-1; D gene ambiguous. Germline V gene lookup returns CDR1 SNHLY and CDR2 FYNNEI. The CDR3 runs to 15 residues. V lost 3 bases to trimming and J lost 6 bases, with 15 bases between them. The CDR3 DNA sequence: TGTGCCAGCAGTGAGTTAGCTTTACTCCCCAATGAGCAGTTCTTC. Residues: CASSELALLPNEQFF.

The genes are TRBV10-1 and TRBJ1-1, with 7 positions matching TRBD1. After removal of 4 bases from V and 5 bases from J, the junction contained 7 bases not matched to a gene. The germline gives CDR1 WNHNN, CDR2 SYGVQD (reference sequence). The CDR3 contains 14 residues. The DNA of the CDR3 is TGCGCCAGCAGTGCGGAGGGGGCGAGGACTGAAGCTTTCTTT. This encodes CASSAEGARTEAFF.

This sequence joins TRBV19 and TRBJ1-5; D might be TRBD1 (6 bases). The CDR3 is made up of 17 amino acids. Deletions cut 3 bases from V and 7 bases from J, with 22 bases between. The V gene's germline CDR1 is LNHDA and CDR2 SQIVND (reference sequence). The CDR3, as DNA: TGTGCCAGTAGTATCCAAGACAGGTGGACAGTAAAACAGCCCCAGCATTTT. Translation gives CASSIQDRWTVKQPQHF.

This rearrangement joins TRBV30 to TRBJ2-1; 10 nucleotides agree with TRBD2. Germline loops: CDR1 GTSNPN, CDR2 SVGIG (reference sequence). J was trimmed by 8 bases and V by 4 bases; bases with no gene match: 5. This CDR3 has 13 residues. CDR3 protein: CAWTSGSAYEQFF. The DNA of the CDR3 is TGTGCCTGGACTAGCGGGAGTGCATATGAGCAGTTCTTC. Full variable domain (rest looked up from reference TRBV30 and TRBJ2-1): SQTIHQWPATLVQPVGSPLSLECTVEGTSNPNLYWYRQAAGRGLQLLFYSVGIGQISSEVPQNLSASRPQDRQFILSSKKLLLSDSGFYLCAWTSGSAYEQFFGPGTRLTVL.

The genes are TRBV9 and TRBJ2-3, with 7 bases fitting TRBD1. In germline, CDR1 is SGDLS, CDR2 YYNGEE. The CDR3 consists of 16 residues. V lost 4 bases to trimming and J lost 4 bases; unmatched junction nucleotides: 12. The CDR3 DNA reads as TGTGCCAGCAGCCCCAGGGGGAGTATAGGGGCAGATACGCAGTATTTT. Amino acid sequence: CASSPRGSIGADTQYF. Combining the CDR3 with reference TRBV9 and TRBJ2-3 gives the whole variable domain DSGVTQTPKHLITATGQRVTLRCSPRSGDLSVYWYQQSLDQGLQFLIQYYNGEERAKGNILERFSAQQFPDLHSELNLSSLELGDSALYFCASSPRGSIGADTQYFGPGTRLTVL.

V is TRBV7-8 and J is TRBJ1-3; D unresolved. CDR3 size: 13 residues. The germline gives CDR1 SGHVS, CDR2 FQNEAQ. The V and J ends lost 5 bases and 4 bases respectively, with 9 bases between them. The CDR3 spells CASSQSLGNTIYF. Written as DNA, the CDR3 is TGTGCCAGCAGCCAATCTCTCGGAAACACCATATATTTT.

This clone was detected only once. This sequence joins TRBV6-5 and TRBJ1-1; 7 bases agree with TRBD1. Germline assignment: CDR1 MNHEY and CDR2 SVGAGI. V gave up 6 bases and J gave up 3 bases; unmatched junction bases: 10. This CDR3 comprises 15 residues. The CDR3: CASSVKHRGDTEAFF. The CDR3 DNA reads TGTGCCAGCAGCGTCAAACACAGGGGAGACACTGAAGCTTTCTTT.

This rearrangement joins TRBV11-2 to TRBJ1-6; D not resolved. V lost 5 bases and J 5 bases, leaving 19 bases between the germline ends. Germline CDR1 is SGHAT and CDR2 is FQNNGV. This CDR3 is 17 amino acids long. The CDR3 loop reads CASSLNRRHTNNSPLHF. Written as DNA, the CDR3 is TGTGCCAGCAGCCTAAACCGAAGACACACCAATAATTCACCCCTCCACTTT.

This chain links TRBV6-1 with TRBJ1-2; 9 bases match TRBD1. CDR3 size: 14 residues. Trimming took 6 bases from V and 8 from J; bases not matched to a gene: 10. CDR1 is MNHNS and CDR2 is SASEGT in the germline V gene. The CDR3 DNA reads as TGTGCCAGCAGACGGGACAGGGCTTTGCGGGGCTACACCTTC. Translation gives CASRRDRALRGYTF.

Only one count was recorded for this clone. CDR3 coding DNA: TGTGCCAGCAGTCGAAGGGAGTTCTACGAGCAGTACTTC. As protein: CASSRREFYEQYF. V usage is TRBV3-1 (or the pseudogene TRBV3-2) and J usage is TRBJ2-7, with D tentatively TRBD2 (5 bases). With 6 bases removed from V and 3 bases from J, the gap between germline ends came to 12 bases. This CDR3 is 13 amino acids long. Germline-derived CDR1 and CDR2 are LGHDT and YNNKEL (reference sequence).